What follows are 3 T cell receptor beta chains derived from one specimen sequenced in a study of blood T cells in healthy people across ages. A second about 7 to 12 cycle PCR used barcoded and J-beta primers. MiXCR was run by TCRdb on the 5' RACE reads, yielding one entry per CDR3 protein. The data show around 400,000 distinct CDR3 sequences, 50% to 60% seen once. The specimen sequenced was blood. All receptors come from a man aged 55-75 years in good health.

The table lists this clonotype with a few counts. The V and J genes are TRBV12-3 or TRBV12-4 and TRBJ1-2; 7 positions match TRBD1. The CDR3 sequence is 15 residues long. Unmatched junction bases numbered 10, after V lost 6 bases and J lost 3 bases. The CDR3 loop reads CASSSPTGTDYGYTF. The CDR3 DNA reads TGTGCCAGCAGCTCGCCCACCGGGACAGACTATGGCTACACCTTC.

The chain is built from TRBV30 and TRBJ1-1, with 9 bases matching TRBD1. The CDR3 has 13 amino acids. Germline trimming cut 5 bases from V and 6 bases from J; bases unmatched to any gene: 7. CDR1 and CDR2 from the germline V gene are GTSNPN and SVGIG (reference sequence). The CDR3 region is CAWERDRASEAFF. CDR3 nucleotide sequence: TGTGCCTGGGAGCGGGACAGGGCGTCTGAAGCTTTCTTT.

This clonotype showed up just a few times. The chain is built from TRBV4-2 and TRBJ2-1; possibly TRBD2 for D (6 bases). CDR1 and CDR2 from the germline V gene are LGHNA and YNFKEQ. CDR3 length: 16 amino acids. The V end was cut by 8 bases, the J end by 4 bases, with 21 bases between. The CDR3 sequence: CASQQGRGKQYNEQFF. CDR3 DNA: TGTGCCAGCCAGCAAGGCCGGGGGAAACAATACAATGAGCAGTTCTTC.